The 24 T cell receptor beta chains below were found in one sample sequenced in a study of pediatric ulcerative colitis. Here immunoSEQ multiplex PCR was the method, and the copy in TCRdb shows in-frame clones only, minus some. The profile shows over 15,000 clones, about two thirds of them singletons. Rectal tissue came from one to two pinch biopsies taken at colonoscopy. Sequencing was performed on gut tissue. The origin of the receptors is a girl aged 10 to 17 with moderate ulcerative colitis.

V usage is TRBV19 and J usage is TRBJ1-1, with TRBD1 matching over 8 bases. V lost 7 bases and J lost 1; bases outside the gene matches: 8. Germline CDR1 reads LNHDA; CDR2 reads SQIVND (reference sequence). This CDR3 is 15 amino acids long. The CDR3 bases are TGTGCCAGTACCCGGGACAGGCCGTCGAACACTGAAGCTTTCTTT. It encodes CASTRDRPSNTEAFF.

This clone has a handful of counts. CDR3 in DNA: TGTGCCAGCAGATTACGGGGGGGCCGGGAGACCCAGTACTTC. The encoded protein is CASRLRGGRETQYF. This sequence joins TRBV11-2 and TRBJ2-5, with 8 bases identical to TRBD2. Germline CDR1 is SGHAT and CDR2 is FQNNGV. The CDR3 spans 14 residues. V lost 6 bases and J lost 5; bases outside the gene matches: 8.

In its sample, this clone was seen once. J is TRBJ2-2 and V is TRBV29-1; D unclear. V shed 4 bases and J shed 1 base, with 7 bases lying between them. From germline, CDR1 is SQVTM and CDR2 ANQGSEA. The CDR3 loop spans 13 amino acids. CDR3 sequence: CSVVGRNTGELFF. The DNA of the CDR3 is TGCAGCGTTGTAGGCAGGAACACCGGGGAGCTGTTTTTT.

The genes are TRBV5-1 and TRBJ2-7; 9 nucleotides match TRBD2. This CDR3 spans 15 amino acids. V gave up 4 bases and J gave up 5 bases; unmatched junction bases: 10. Germline V gives CDR1 SGHRS, CDR2 YFSETQ. Written as DNA, the CDR3 is TGCGCCAGCAGCCGTACCTTAGCGGGGGAGAACGAGCAGTACTTC. Amino acids: CASSRTLAGENEQYF.

The chain couples TRBV10-3 to TRBJ1-4, with a weak D call TRBD1 (6 bases). Deletions cut 6 bases from V and 5 bases from J, with 16 bases between. Germline V gene sequence: CDR1 ENHRY, CDR2 SYGVKD. This CDR3 has 15 amino acids. This CDR3 reads CAIRRTRGENEKLFF. The CDR3 DNA follows: TGTGCCATCAGACGAACGAGGGGGGAGAATGAAAAACTGTTTTTT.

The rearrangement joins TRBV4-2 to TRBJ2-7; TRBD1 matches 7 bases. After removal of 4 bases from V and 6 bases from J, the junction contained 9 bases not matched to a gene. The germline V gene has CDR1 LGHNA and CDR2 YNFKEQ. The CDR3 spans 14 residues. Here the CDR3 reads CASSPYDRASEQYF. In DNA form, the CDR3 reads TGTGCCAGCAGCCCCTATGACAGGGCCAGCGAGCAGTACTTC.

The chain uses TRBV6-5 and TRBJ2-7; D ambiguous. The germline CDR1 and CDR2 sequences are MNHEY and SVGAGI. The CDR3 sequence is 14 residues long. The germline V and J ends were trimmed by 6 bases and 2 bases, with 14 bases remaining between them. Written as DNA, the CDR3 is TGTGCCAGCAGCTTGTCCCCAGGCACCTACGAGCAGTACTTC. Its translation is CASSLSPGTYEQYF.

The chain uses TRBV18 and TRBJ2-7; 7 bases fit TRBD2. This CDR3 is 16 amino acids long. Trimming removed 2 bases from V and 0 bases from J; junction bases left unmatched: 7. The germline V gene encodes CDR1 KGHSH and CDR2 LQKENI. The CDR3 nucleotides read TGTGCCAGCTCACCAAGAGGCGGGAGTGGCTCCTACGAGCAGTACTTC. Translating gives CASSPRGGSGSYEQYF.

The rearrangement links TRBV5-1 to TRBJ2-2; unclear D gene. V was trimmed by 0 bases and J by 0 bases, leaving 9 bases between them. The CDR3 totals 16 residues. Looked up from germline, CDR1 is SGHRS and CDR2 is YFSETQ. CDR3 in DNA: TGCGCCAGCAGCTTGGCTCCTACAACGAACACCGGGGAGCTGTTTTTT. Encoded protein: CASSLAPTTNTGELFF.

The chain employs TRBV5-8 and TRBJ2-3; D remains ambiguous. Trimming took off 0 bases at V and 6 bases at J, with 11 bases between the two ends. The CDR3 sequence is 14 residues long. Germline V gene lookup returns CDR1 SGHTS and CDR2 YDEGEE. For the CDR3, the DNA is TGTGCCAGCAGCTTGGATGGGTACCGGGATACGCAGTATTTT. Its translation: CASSLDGYRDTQYF.

The V call is TRBV9, the J call TRBJ2-5; 8 positions match TRBD2. The germline CDR1 and CDR2 sequences are SGDLS and YYNGEE. V trimming: 0 bases; J trimming: 4 bases; junction bases outside the gene matches: 8. CDR3 length: 16 residues. CDR3 amino acids: CASSVVISGVGETQYF. The CDR3 DNA reads as TGTGCCAGCAGCGTAGTTATTAGCGGGGTGGGAGAGACCCAGTACTTC.

This clone was observed a handful of times. The rearrangement uses TRBV7-9 and TRBJ1-1; no reliable D call. Trimming took 3 bases from V and 0 from J, leaving 5 bases between them. This CDR3 is 13 amino acids long. Germline V gene lookup returns CDR1 SEHNR and CDR2 FQNEAQ (reference sequence). The CDR3 sequence is CASSFAVNTEAFF. In nucleotides, the CDR3 is TGTGCCAGCAGCTTTGCGGTGAACACTGAAGCTTTCTTT.

The chain links TRBV2 to TRBJ2-1; possible D gene TRBD2, 7 bases. The CDR3 is 16 amino acids. Trimming cost V 7 bases and J 4 bases, with 20 bases left between them. CDR1 and CDR2 (germline): SNHLY, FYNNEI. CDR3 coding DNA: TGTGCCAGCAACCCTGGGGCGGGGGCACCTTACAATGAGCAGTTCTTC. It codes for CASNPGAGAPYNEQFF.

The gene calls are TRBV10-1 and TRBJ2-2, with 7 bases aligning to TRBD1. With V trimmed by 7 bases and J by 5 bases, 7 bases remained unmatched. The CDR3 is 14 amino acids. Germline CDR1 and CDR2: WNHNN and SYGVQD (reference sequence). CDR3 amino acids: CASTEGGLTGELFF. The CDR3 nucleotides read TGCGCCAGCACGGAAGGGGGCTTAACCGGGGAGCTGTTTTTT.

J is TRBJ1-2 and V is TRBV5-1; D ambiguous. Germline CDR1 reads SGHRS; CDR2 reads YFSETQ. The CDR3 is 14 amino acids. V was shortened by 1 base and J by 4 bases, with 11 bases between the two germline ends. CDR3 region: CASSLLHGSYGYTF. The CDR3 coding sequence is TGCGCCAGCAGCTTGCTTCACGGCTCCTATGGCTACACCTTC.

This rearrangement joins TRBV4-1 to TRBJ2-1; 8 bases fit TRBD1. The V gene's germline CDR1 is MGHRA and CDR2 YSYEKL. The V gene end was trimmed by 7 bases and the J gene end by 3 bases; junction bases not matched to a gene: 5. This CDR3 is built from 14 residues. The DNA for the CDR3 is TGCGCCAGCAATGTAGGACAGGGCTACAATGAGCAGTTCTTC. Protein sequence: CASNVGQGYNEQFF.

The V and J genes are TRBV30 and TRBJ2-5; possible D gene TRBD1, 6 bases. From germline, CDR1 is GTSNPN and CDR2 SVGIG (reference sequence). With 1 base removed from V and 1 base from J, the gap between germline ends came to 7 bases. The CDR3 runs 13 residues. The CDR3 DNA reads TGTGCCTGGAGTGGGGGGCTCCAAGAGACCCAGTACTTC. Translation: CAWSGGLQETQYF.

This chain uses TRBV9 with TRBJ1-1; D might be TRBD1 (5 bases). Trimming shortened V by 2 bases and J by 4 bases, and 12 bases separated the two germline ends. Looked up from germline, CDR1 is SGDLS and CDR2 is YYNGEE. The CDR3 runs to 14 residues. CDR3 sequence: CASSVGRRSTEAFF. The CDR3 DNA follows: TGTGCCAGCAGCGTGGGACGGAGGAGCACTGAAGCTTTCTTT.

The chain couples TRBV14 to TRBJ1-1; possibly TRBD1 for D (5 bases). This CDR3 has 15 amino acids. Germline V gene data show CDR1 as SGHDN and CDR2 as FVKESK. Trimming cost V 0 bases and J 2 bases, with 10 bases left between them. CDR3: CASSQDSRANTEAFF. The CDR3 bases are TGTGCCAGCAGCCAAGATAGCAGGGCCAACACTGAAGCTTTCTTT. The whole variable domain, remainder taken from reference TRBV14 and TRBJ1-1, is EAGVTQFPSHSVIEKGQTVTLRCDPISGHDNLYWYRRVMGKEIKFLLHFVKESKQDESGMPNNRFLAERTGGTYSTLKVQPAELEDSGVYFCASSQDSRANTEAFFGQGTRLTVV.

This sequence joins TRBV19 and TRBJ1-2; no reliable D call. There are 13 residues in the CDR3. V gave up 7 bases and J gave up 0 bases, with 9 bases separating them. CDR1 is LNHDA, CDR2 SQIVND, per germline (reference sequence). The CDR3, as DNA: TGTGCCAGTAACCAGGAGGCTAACTATGGCTACACCTTC. This translates into CASNQEANYGYTF.

This chain joins TRBV28 and TRBJ1-3, with D perhaps matching TRBD1 (5 bases). V was trimmed by 4 bases and J by 1 base, leaving 14 bases between them. Germline CDR1 and CDR2: MDHEN and SYDVKM. This CDR3 comprises 16 residues. CDR3: CASSSPGRTSGNTIYF. The CDR3 nucleotides are TGTGCCAGCAGTTCCCCAGGACGGACATCTGGAAACACCATATATTTT.

V gene TRBV10-3 combines with J gene TRBJ1-1; 10 bases are a match to TRBD1. The CDR3 loop spans 17 amino acids. Germline CDR1 is ENHRY and CDR2 is SYGVKD. The trim removed 0 bases at V and 3 bases at J, leaving 7 bases unmatched. CDR3 residues: CAISESTGGSSDTEAFF. DNA of the CDR3: TGTGCCATCAGTGAGTCGACAGGGGGCAGCTCGGACACTGAAGCTTTCTTT.

The chain uses TRBV6-5 and TRBJ2-5; 10 bases are a match to TRBD1. The last part of the DNA fits TRBJ2-7 better; the J call may be wrong. The CDR3 is made up of 15 amino acids. CDR1 and CDR2 from the germline V gene are MNHEY and SVGAGI. As DNA, the CDR3 is TGTGCCAGCACTAACACCGGGACAGGGGCCTACGAGCAGTACTTC. It codes for CASTNTGTGAYEQYF.

Here the CDR3 reads CASSPRTSGYNEQFF. The CDR3 DNA sequence: TGTGCCAGCAGTCCTCGGACTAGCGGGTACAATGAGCAGTTCTTC. This chain connects TRBV28 to TRBJ2-1; 11 bases fit TRBD2. V shed 5 bases, J shed 4 bases, and the junction held 4 bases outside the gene matches. The CDR3 length is 15 residues. Germline V gene data show CDR1 as MDHEN and CDR2 as SYDVKM.